These 20 T cell receptor beta chains were all obtained from the same sample, sequenced in a study of blood T cell repertoires in COVID-19. This table comes from immunoSEQ multiplex PCR, and its TCRdb copy is limited to in-frame clones, with some not included. The data show about 210,000 clones, 88% seen once. Sample: peripheral blood. The receptors originated from a man between 35 and 55 years old with acute or convalescent COVID-19.

The chain is built from TRBV5-5 and TRBJ1-2; D remains unclear. Germline values: CDR1 SGHKS, CDR2 YYEKEE (reference sequence). The CDR3 extends over 14 amino acids. Trimming cost V 0 bases and J 7 bases, with 13 bases left between them. CDR3 DNA sequence: TGTGCCAGCAGCTTGGACGATCTGGGCTCTGGCTACACCTTC. It is translated as CASSLDDLGSGYTF.

The chain uses TRBV27 and TRBJ2-1, with 11 positions matching TRBD2. CDR1 MNHEY and CDR2 SMNVEV come from the germline V gene (reference sequence). The CDR3 covers 17 residues. With V trimmed by 5 bases and J by 2 bases, 8 bases remained unmatched. The CDR3 bases are TGTGCCAGCAGTAGCGGACTAGCGGGTGTCGCCTACAATGAGCAGTTCTTC. It encodes CASSSGLAGVAYNEQFF.

This chain connects TRBV7-2 to TRBJ2-5; no firm D call. Germline CDR1 is SGHTA and CDR2 is FQGNSA. V was trimmed by 5 bases and J by 2 bases, leaving 12 bases between them. There are 14 residues in the CDR3. The CDR3 DNA reads as TGTGCCAGCAGCGCCCGAAACTCTCAAGAGACCCAGTACTTC. This sequence encodes CASSARNSQETQYF.

The V gene is TRBV5-1, the J gene TRBJ2-7; D is uncertain. Per the germline V gene, CDR1 is SGHRS and CDR2 is YFSETQ. Between the trimmed V and J ends, which lost 0 bases and 2 bases, there was a span of 9 bases. The CDR3 covers 14 residues. Here the CDR3 reads CASSLVGSTYEQYF. DNA for the CDR3: TGCGCCAGCAGCTTGGTCGGGTCCACCTACGAGCAGTACTTC.

The rearrangement joins TRBV19 to TRBJ1-1, with 12 bases lining up with TRBD1. In germline, CDR1 is LNHDA, CDR2 SQIVND (reference sequence). The CDR3 extends over 15 amino acids. The V and J ends lost 4 bases and 6 bases, in that order; junction bases with no gene match: 6. DNA for the CDR3: TGTGCCAGTAGTAGGGACAGGGGGCGATTCTCTGAAGCTTTCTTT. Translation gives CASSRDRGRFSEAFF.

The V gene is TRBV30, the J gene TRBJ1-6, with 7 bases identical to TRBD1. From germline, CDR1 is GTSNPN and CDR2 SVGIG (reference sequence). The CDR3 spans 16 residues. With V trimmed by 4 bases and J by 0 bases, 6 bases remained unmatched. CDR3 nucleotide sequence: TGTGCCTGGACGGGACAGCTGAGCTCCTATAATTCACCCCTCCACTTT. Its protein is CAWTGQLSSYNSPLHF.

V is TRBV27 and J is TRBJ2-1, with 9 positions matching TRBD2. This CDR3 has 16 amino acids. J was trimmed by 5 bases and V by 6 bases; bases with no gene match: 11. CDR1 is MNHEY, CDR2 SMNVEV, per germline (reference sequence). CDR3 protein: CASSHTSVAGDNEQFF. CDR3 bases: TGTGCCAGCAGCCACACATCGGTAGCGGGAGACAATGAGCAGTTCTTC.

This sequence joins TRBV27 and TRBJ2-7; 12 positions agree with TRBD2. The ends lost 2 bases at V and 2 bases at J; junction bases unmatched: 7. The CDR3 loop spans 17 amino acids. The germline CDR1 and CDR2 sequences are MNHEY and SMNVEV (reference sequence). CDR3 DNA: TGTGCCAGCAGTTTACTAGCGGGAGGGTATTCCCCCTACGAGCAGTACTTC. This encodes CASSLLAGGYSPYEQYF.

CDR3 region: CAISESGARQSYEQYF. The CDR3 DNA reads as TGTGCCATCAGTGAGTCGGGGGCGCGACAGTCCTACGAGCAGTACTTC. The rearrangement links TRBV10-3 to TRBJ2-7; TRBD1 might be the D (6 bases). CDR1 and CDR2 (germline): ENHRY, SYGVKD. Trimming took 0 bases from V and 1 from J, leaving 13 bases between them. This CDR3 contains 16 residues.

V gene TRBV28 combines with J gene TRBJ2-7, with D possibly TRBD2 on 6 matching bases. CDR1 MDHEN and CDR2 SYDVKM come from the germline V gene. V was shortened by 7 bases and J by 6 bases, with 19 bases between the two germline ends. The CDR3 runs to 14 residues. The CDR3 reads CASIPGDSLSEQYF. The CDR3 region has the DNA TGTGCCAGCATCCCTGGGGACTCCCTCAGCGAGCAGTACTTC.

This chain links TRBV28 with TRBJ1-1; a possible D gene is TRBD1 (5 bases). Germline loops: CDR1 MDHEN, CDR2 SYDVKM. This CDR3 comprises 11 residues. V was cut by 11 bases and J by 3 bases, with 10 bases left in between. The CDR3 region is CAAGGDTEAFF. The CDR3 DNA follows: TGTGCCGCCGGGGGGGACACTGAAGCTTTCTTT.

This chain joins TRBV28 and TRBJ2-4; 8 bases are a match to TRBD2. V lost 6 bases to trimming and J lost 6 bases; unmatched junction nucleotides: 10. This CDR3 is 15 amino acids long. The germline V gene has CDR1 MDHEN and CDR2 SYDVKM. The CDR3 bases are TGTGCCAGCAGCCTTCCAGCGGGAGATGCAAACATTCAGTACTTC. Protein product: CASSLPAGDANIQYF.

The V call is TRBV19, the J call TRBJ1-1, with D tentatively TRBD1 (6 bases). CDR3 size: 14 residues. Germline CDR1 LNHDA, CDR2 SQIVND (reference sequence). V lost 6 bases to trimming and J lost 1 base, with 12 bases between them. CDR3 loop: CASSWGGGNTEAFF. The CDR3 DNA reads as TGTGCCAGTAGCTGGGGAGGGGGGAACACTGAAGCTTTCTTT.

In this sample, this clone turned up once. The rearrangement joins TRBV5-4 to TRBJ1-1; a possible D gene is TRBD1 (5 bases). Germline V gene sequence: CDR1 SGHNT, CDR2 YYREEE (reference sequence). This CDR3 spans 12 amino acids. V lost 4 bases, J lost 5 bases, and 9 bases lay in between. The CDR3 coding sequence is TGTGCCAGCAGCCCCGGGGGGACTGAAGCTTTCTTT. Translated, it gives CASSPGGTEAFF.

A few counts support this clone. The CDR3: CASSGGTSGSEQFF. CDR3 nucleotide sequence: TGCGCCAGCAGTGGGGGGACTAGCGGGAGCGAGCAGTTCTTC. The rearrangement joins TRBV10-2 to TRBJ2-1; 14 nucleotides agree with TRBD2. This CDR3 has 14 amino acids. V gave up 4 bases and J gave up 10 bases; unmatched junction bases: 3. The germline CDR1 and CDR2 sequences are WSHSY and SAAADI.

The CDR3 bases are TGTGCCAGCAGTGAAGAAGGAACAGTTTGGCATCAGCCCCAGCATTTT. Its protein product is CASSEEGTVWHQPQHF. The genes are TRBV6-1 and TRBJ1-5, with no clear D. The CDR3 length is 16 residues. CDR1 is MNHNS, CDR2 SASEGT, per germline. V gave up 1 base and J gave up 5 bases, with 15 bases separating them.

The chain employs TRBV7-9 and TRBJ2-1; no clear D. The V gene lost 2 bases and the J gene lost 3 bases, with 11 bases spanning the gap. The CDR3 has 15 residues. Germline V gene sequence: CDR1 SEHNR, CDR2 FQNEAQ (reference sequence). The CDR3 bases are TGTGCCAGCAGCTTACCGGTATCTCGCTACAATGAGCAGTTCTTC. It translates to CASSLPVSRYNEQFF.

This clone was seen a single time. The chain recombines TRBV24-1 with TRBJ2-1; perhaps TRBD1 as D (6 bases). The CDR3 is 11 residues long. The ends were cut back, 5 bases at V and 14 bases at J, with 12 bases in the middle. Looked up from germline, CDR1 is KGHDR and CDR2 is SFDVKD. The CDR3 spells CATSVGARKFF. CDR3 nucleotides: TGTGCCACCAGTGTGGGGGCTAGAAAGTTCTTC.

This clone occurred once. This chain uses TRBV9 with TRBJ2-1; 11 bases are a match to TRBD2. CDR1 and CDR2 from the germline V gene are SGDLS and YYNGEE. The V and J ends lost 5 bases and 7 bases, in that order; junction bases with no gene match: 11. The CDR3 loop spans 16 amino acids. The DNA of the CDR3 is TGTGCCAGCAGACCACCTGGGACTAGCGGCGGTAATGAGCAGTTCTTC. Encoded protein: CASRPPGTSGGNEQFF.

The chain links TRBV6-5 to TRBJ1-5; unclear D gene. The CDR3 extends over 14 amino acids. Germline lookup yields CDR1 MNHEY and CDR2 SVGAGI. Trimming took 5 bases from V and 3 from J, leaving 11 bases between them. CDR3 coding DNA: TGTGCCAGCAGTCCCCGGAGGGACAATCAGCCCCAGCATTTT. This encodes CASSPRRDNQPQHF.